These T cell receptor beta chains were read from a single sample in a study of T cell responses to AZD1222 COVID-19 vaccine. Sequencing was performed with immunoSEQ multiplex PCR; in TCRdb, only in-frame clones are kept and a portion is missing. The sample yields 150,000 or so clones, approximately 90% seen once. The source was peripheral blood, collected 28 days after the second AZD1222 dose. These receptor sequences come from an adult who received the AZD1222 COVID-19 vaccine. The CDR3 runs from the conserved cysteine through the conserved F or W. Each record gives: D gene, clone size, V gene, J gene, CDR3 DNA, CDR3 protein. The D gene is left open where the match is weak. Where a row states a size, it is once, few, many or the class of an expanded clone; other rows omit it.

-,-,TRBV18,TRBJ1-1,TGTGCCAGCTCACCACCGACAGCGAACACTGAAGCTTTCTTT,CASSPPTANTEAFF
TRBD2,-,TRBV11-2,TRBJ2-3,TGTGCCAGCAGCTTATGGGGTCTAGCGGGCCTCACAGATACGCAGTATTTT,CASSLWGLAGLTDTQYF
-,-,TRBV18,TRBJ1-3,TGTGCCAGCTCACCTAGGATCTCTGGAAACACCATATATTTT,CASSPRISGNTIYF
-,-,TRBV28,TRBJ1-5,TGTGCCAGCAGAATGATATCGGCGGGTTACGATCAGCCCCAGCATTTT,CASRMISAGYDQPQHF
-,once,TRBV9,TRBJ2-7,TGTGCCAGCAGCGTAGCTTCTGACTCCTACGAGCAGTACTTC,CASSVASDSYEQYF
-,-,TRBV18,TRBJ1-2,TGTGCCAGCTCACCAGGAGGACGAGGCCCGTTTGGCTACACCTTC,CASSPGGRGPFGYTF
TRBD1,once,TRBV19,TRBJ2-3,TGTGCCAGTAGGGACAGGGTCACAGATACGCAGTATTTT,CASRDRVTDTQYF
-,once,TRBV2,TRBJ1-2,TGTGCCAGCAGGGCCTCGAACAGCGAAATTAACTATGGCTACACCTTC,CASRASNSEINYGYTF
-,-,TRBV4-3,TRBJ1-2,TGCGCCAGCAGCCAAGATCGGGGGGCAGGGAACTATGGCTACACCTTC,CASSQDRGAGNYGYTF
TRBD2,-,TRBV19,TRBJ2-3,TGTGCCAGTAGTCAAGGGGGTAGCGGGAGTGGTGATACGCAGTATTTT,CASSQGGSGSGDTQYF
-,-,TRBV6-5,TRBJ1-1,TGTGCCAGCATCCTTTCGGGCGGGACTGAAGCTTTCTTT,CASILSGGTEAFF
TRBD1,-,TRBV3-1/TRBV3-2,TRBJ1-4,TGTGCCAGCAGCCCCCCCGGGACAGCAGAAAAACTGTTTTTT,CASSPPGTAEKLFF
-,-,TRBV24-1,TRBJ1-5,TGTGCCACCAGTGATGGGAGGGACCAGCCCCAGCATTTT,CATSDGRDQPQHF
-,-,TRBV2,TRBJ1-2,TGTGCCAGCAGTGCCCGACAGGAGAACTATGGCTACACCTTC,CASSARQENYGYTF
TRBD1,-,TRBV7-2,TRBJ2-7,TGTGCCAGCAGGCCCAGCATGAGTACAGGGGGATCCTACGAGCAGTACTTC,CASRPSMSTGGSYEQYF
-,-,TRBV19,TRBJ1-5,TGTGCCAGTAGTATAGCTAGGGATCAGCCCCAGCATTTT,CASSIARDQPQHF
TRBD1,few,TRBV7-9,TRBJ1-1,TGTGCCAGCAGCTGGACAGGGTCTAACACTGAAGCTTTCTTT,CASSWTGSNTEAFF
-,-,TRBV7-8,TRBJ1-5,TGTGCCAGCAGCTTAGCTCCGGCAGGGCCTCCTTTAAGGCCCCAGCATTTT,CASSLAPAGPPLRPQHF
-,-,TRBV6-2/TRBV6-3,TRBJ1-2,TGTGCCAGCAGTTATCGGAGGGGACTGAACTATGGCTACACCTTC,CASSYRRGLNYGYTF
-,-,TRBV10-3,TRBJ2-7,TGTGCCATCAGTGAGTCGCTGACTAGCTACGAGCAGTACTTC,CAISESLTSYEQYF
-,once,TRBV28,TRBJ2-3,TGTGCCAGCAGTTCCCCCGGGGGTTACACCGATACGCAGTATTTT,CASSSPGGYTDTQYF
TRBD1,-,TRBV19,TRBJ1-1,TGTGCCAGTAGACAGGGGGCGAAGGGAACTGAAGCTTTCTTT,CASRQGAKGTEAFF
TRBD1,-,TRBV11-3,TRBJ2-5,TGTGCCAGCAGCAGGGACAGGGGTGAGACCCAGTACTTC,CASSRDRGETQYF
-,-,TRBV19,TRBJ1-1,TGTGCCAGTAAGCCGGGGCGGGGACCCTTGGGCACTGAAGCTTTCTTT,CASKPGRGPLGTEAFF
TRBD2,-,TRBV29-1,TRBJ2-7,TGCAGCGTTGAGGGGACTAGCGGTACCTACGAGCAGTACTTC,CSVEGTSGTYEQYF
-,-,TRBV5-1,TRBJ1-6,TGCGCCAGCAGCTTGGAACGGACCCCTGGCTCACCCCTCCACTTT,CASSLERTPGSPLHF
-,-,TRBV7-3,TRBJ2-3,TGTGCCAGCAGCCCCCTTGATGGAGATACGCAGTATTTT,CASSPLDGDTQYF
-,-,TRBV6-5,TRBJ1-6,TGTGCCAGCAGCTTCTCTCAAGGGAGCCGTTCACCCCTCCACTTT,CASSFSQGSRSPLHF
TRBD2,-,TRBV4-3,TRBJ2-7,TGCGCCAGCAGCCAAGAACTCTCCGCTAGCGGGAGTGAGCAGTACTTC,CASSQELSASGSEQYF
-,once,TRBV19,TRBJ1-2,TGTGCCACCAGCCGGGACCGCCTCCGCTACACCTTC,CATSRDRLRYTF
-,-,TRBV5-1,TRBJ2-2,TGCGCCAGCAGCTTGCCGTCTACAAACACCGGGGAGCTGTTTTTT,CASSLPSTNTGELFF
-,-,TRBV6-6,TRBJ2-7,TGTGCCAGCAGCCCCACAGGGTACGAGCAGTACTTC,CASSPTGYEQYF
-,-,TRBV9,TRBJ1-5,TGTGCCAGCAGCTCCCAGGGTTATAGCAATCAGCCCCAGCATTTT,CASSSQGYSNQPQHF
-,-,TRBV7-2,TRBJ2-1,TGTGCCAGCAGCTTAACCCCAGGGAGCTCCTACAATGAGCAGTTCTTC,CASSLTPGSSYNEQFF
-,-,TRBV28,TRBJ1-5,TGTGCCAGCAGTTTCGGGCAGGGAGGCGATCAGCCCCAGCATTTT,CASSFGQGGDQPQHF
TRBD1,few,TRBV19,TRBJ1-5,TGTGCCAGTAGTGGACAGGGATCTCAGCCCCAGCATTTT,CASSGQGSQPQHF
-,-,TRBV23-1,TRBJ2-1,TGCGCCAGCAGTCAACCCGGGCTAGGTTGGATGAATAGCTCCTACAATGAGCAGTTCTTC,CASSQPGLGWMNSSYNEQFF
TRBD1,-,TRBV19,TRBJ2-7,TGTGCCAGTCGTAGACAGGGGGACTACGAGCAGTACTTC,CASRRQGDYEQYF
-,few,TRBV4-3,TRBJ2-7,TGCGCCAGCAGCCAAGATAATTTGGGCTCTGAGCAGTACTTC,CASSQDNLGSEQYF
-,-,TRBV21-1,TRBJ1-5,TGTGCCAGCAGCACCCCGGGACAGCGTTTTAGCAATCAGCCCCAGCATTTT,CASSTPGQRFSNQPQHF
-,once,TRBV27,TRBJ1-1,TGTGCCAGCAGTTTAGAGGGAATGAACACTGAAGCTTTCTTT,CASSLEGMNTEAFF
TRBD1,-,TRBV5-1,TRBJ2-1,TGCGCCAGCAGCCCAGGGACAGGGTCTTACAATGAGCAGTTCTTC,CASSPGTGSYNEQFF
-,-,TRBV5-8,TRBJ2-7,TGTGCCAGCAGGAATTACCACTACGAGCAGTACTTC,CASRNYHYEQYF
-,-,TRBV6-5,TRBJ1-5,TGTGCCAGCAGCTTAACAGGTTATAGCAATCAGCCCCAGCATTTT,CASSLTGYSNQPQHF
-,-,TRBV6-2/TRBV6-3,TRBJ2-7,TGTGCCAGCAGTTACCCCAGGGGCCAAAACACGTACGAGCAGTACTTC,CASSYPRGQNTYEQYF
TRBD1,-,TRBV18,TRBJ2-6,TGTGCCAGCTCATCGTCGAGGGACAGCTTGGCCAACGTCCTGACTTTC,CASSSSRDSLANVLTF
-,-,TRBV15,TRBJ1-2,TGTGCCACCAGCAGATGGGTAGGCTATGGCTACACCTTC,CATSRWVGYGYTF
TRBD1,once,TRBV6-5,TRBJ1-2,TGTGCCAGCTTAGAGACAGGGTACCATGGCTACACCTTC,CASLETGYHGYTF
-,-,TRBV20-1,TRBJ2-1,TGCAGTGCTAGAAACGGGAGCATGTTCTTC,CSARNGSMFF
-,-,TRBV24-1,TRBJ2-5,TGTGCCACCAGTGATCCGGGTAGCGAAGAGACCCAGTACTTC,CATSDPGSEETQYF
-,once,TRBV12-3/TRBV12-4,TRBJ2-1,TGTGCCAGCTCACCTGATCCAGGGTCTCGGTTCTTC,CASSPDPGSRFF
-,once,TRBV6-6,TRBJ1-4,TGTGCCACTAAACAGGGACCAACTAATGAAAAACTGTTTTTT,CATKQGPTNEKLFF
-,-,TRBV28,TRBJ2-2,TGTGCCAGCAGTTTCTCGGACTCCTGGTCCTGGCTGTTTTTT,CASSFSDSWSWLFF
-,-,TRBV9,TRBJ2-1,TGTGCCAGCAGCGACTCTCCGTTAGACGATGAGCAGTTCTTC,CASSDSPLDDEQFF
-,-,TRBV5-1,TRBJ1-4,TGCGCCAGCAGCTTGGTCGCGGGAGTCAGTGAAAAACTGTTTTTT,CASSLVAGVSEKLFF
-,-,TRBV5-6,TRBJ1-5,TGTGCCAGCAGCTTGTACTCTAATCAGCCCCAGCATTTT,CASSLYSNQPQHF
TRBD1,-,TRBV27,TRBJ1-6,TGTGCCAGCAGGGGCCGACAGGGGTCCTATAATTCACCCCTCCACTTT,CASRGRQGSYNSPLHF
-,once,TRBV2,TRBJ1-3,TGTGCCAGCAGGGGCGAAAGTGGAAACACCATATATTTT,CASRGESGNTIYF
-,-,TRBV7-2,TRBJ2-7,TGTGCCAGCAGCTTAGCGCCCCCCGGGGCGTCCTACGAGCAGTACTTC,CASSLAPPGASYEQYF